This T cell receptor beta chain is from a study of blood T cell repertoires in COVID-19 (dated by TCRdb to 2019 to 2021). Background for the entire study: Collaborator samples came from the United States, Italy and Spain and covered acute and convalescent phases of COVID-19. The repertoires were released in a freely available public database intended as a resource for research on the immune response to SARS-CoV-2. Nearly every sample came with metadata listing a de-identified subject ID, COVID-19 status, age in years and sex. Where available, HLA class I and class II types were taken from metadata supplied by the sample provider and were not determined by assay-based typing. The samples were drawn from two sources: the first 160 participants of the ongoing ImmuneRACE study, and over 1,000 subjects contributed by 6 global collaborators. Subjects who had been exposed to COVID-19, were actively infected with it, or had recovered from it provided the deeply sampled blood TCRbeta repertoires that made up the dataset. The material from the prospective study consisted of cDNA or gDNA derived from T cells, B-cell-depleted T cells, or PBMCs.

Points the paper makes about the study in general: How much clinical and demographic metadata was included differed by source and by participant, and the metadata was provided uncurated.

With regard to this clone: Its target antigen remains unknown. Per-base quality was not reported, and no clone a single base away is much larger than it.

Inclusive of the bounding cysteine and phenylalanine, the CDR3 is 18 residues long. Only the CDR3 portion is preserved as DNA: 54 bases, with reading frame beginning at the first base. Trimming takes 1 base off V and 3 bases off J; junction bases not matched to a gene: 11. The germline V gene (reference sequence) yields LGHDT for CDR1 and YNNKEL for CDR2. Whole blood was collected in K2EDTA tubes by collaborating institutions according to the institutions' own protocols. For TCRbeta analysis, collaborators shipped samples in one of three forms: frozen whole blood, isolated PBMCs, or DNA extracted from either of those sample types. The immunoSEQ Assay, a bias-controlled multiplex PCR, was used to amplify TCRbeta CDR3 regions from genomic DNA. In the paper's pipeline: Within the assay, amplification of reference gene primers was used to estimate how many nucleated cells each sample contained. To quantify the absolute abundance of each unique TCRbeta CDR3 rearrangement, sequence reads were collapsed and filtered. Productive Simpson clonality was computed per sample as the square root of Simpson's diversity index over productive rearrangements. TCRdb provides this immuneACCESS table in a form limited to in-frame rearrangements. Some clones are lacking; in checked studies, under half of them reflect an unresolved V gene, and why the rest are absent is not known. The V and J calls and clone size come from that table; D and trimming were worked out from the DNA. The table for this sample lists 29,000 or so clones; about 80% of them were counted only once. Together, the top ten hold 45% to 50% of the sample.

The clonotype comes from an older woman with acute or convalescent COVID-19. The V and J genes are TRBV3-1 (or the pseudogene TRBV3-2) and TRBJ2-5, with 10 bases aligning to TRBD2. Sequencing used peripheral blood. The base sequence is TGTGCCAGCAGCCAAGCGTATGGCCATACTAGCGGGAAAGAGACCCAGTACTTC. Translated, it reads CASSQAYGHTSGKETQYF.